This TCR beta chain was recorded in a study of T-cell reconstitution after alpha-beta-depleted transplantation in children. A TCRbeta library incorporating unique molecular identifiers was prepared. TCRdb redid the calling of the PCR reads with MiXCR, one entry per CDR3 protein. The table has approximately 200,000 distinct CDR3 sequences, roughly 15% seen once. The germline V gene encodes CDR1 DFQATT and CDR2 SNEGSKA (reference sequence). There are 13 residues in the CDR3. V was cut by 7 bases and J by 7 bases, with 17 bases left in between. This clonotype was counted ten times or more. The sample consisted of PBMCs from the stem cell graft donor, taken from the stem cell graft. The TCR originated in a human donor who donated a stem cell graft to a child with acute lymphoblastic leukemia. V usage is TRBV20-1 and J usage is TRBJ2-1, with D possibly being TRBD2 (6 bases). The CDR3 protein is CSGDGRGRNEQFF. The CDR3 DNA sequence: TGCAGTGGGGACGGGAGAGGGAGGAATGAGCAGTTCTTC.